The T cell receptor (beta chain) under discussion was sequenced for a study of cytomegalovirus exposure and HLA in healthy donors. The CDR3 covers 15 residues. Germline CDR1 and CDR2: WNHNN and SYGVQD (reference sequence). Trimming cost V 3 bases and J 7 bases, with 15 bases left between them. In the case of this clone: Its matching antigen is unknown.

Assay: immunoSEQ multiplex PCR; the TCRdb copy retains only in-frame clones and omits some. Of 130,000 or so clones listed, 89% are singletons. Findings and caveats of the study: Cytomegalovirus status was reportedly diagnosed by the classifier with high specificity and sensitivity. Among the CMV-associated chains, three were confirmed in vitro as specific for CMV antigens.

Sequences were obtained from PBMCs. The chain has TRBV10-1 and TRBJ2-2, with D perhaps matching TRBD2 (5 bases). The clonotype originates from a woman between 18 and 29 years old in good health and CMV-seronegative. In DNA form, the CDR3 reads TGCGCCAGCAGTGACTCGCCGGGAAATGACGGGGAGCTGTTTTTT. This sequence encodes CASSDSPGNDGELFF.